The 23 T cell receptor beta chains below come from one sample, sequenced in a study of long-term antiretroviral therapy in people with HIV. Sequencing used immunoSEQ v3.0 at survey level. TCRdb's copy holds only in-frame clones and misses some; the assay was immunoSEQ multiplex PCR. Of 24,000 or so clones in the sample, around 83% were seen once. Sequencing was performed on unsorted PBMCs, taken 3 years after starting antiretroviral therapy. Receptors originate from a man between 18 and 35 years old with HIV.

In DNA, the CDR3 is TGTGCCAGCAGTTCCCCGGGACAGGGGCATGAGCAGTTCTTC. Translated, it gives CASSSPGQGHEQFF. The chain is built from TRBV6-5 and TRBJ2-1, with TRBD1 matching 10 bases. Losses at the gene ends were 4 bases for V and 8 bases for J; bases not matched to a gene: 5. Germline-derived CDR1 and CDR2 are MNHEY and SVGAGI. The CDR3 spans 14 residues.

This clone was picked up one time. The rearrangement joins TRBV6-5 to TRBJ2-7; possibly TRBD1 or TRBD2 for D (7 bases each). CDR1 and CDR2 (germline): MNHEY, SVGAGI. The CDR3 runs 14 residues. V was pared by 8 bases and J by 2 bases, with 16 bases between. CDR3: CASSSPGGAYEQYF. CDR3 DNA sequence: TGTGCCAGCTCGTCCCCAGGGGGGGCCTACGAGCAGTACTTC.

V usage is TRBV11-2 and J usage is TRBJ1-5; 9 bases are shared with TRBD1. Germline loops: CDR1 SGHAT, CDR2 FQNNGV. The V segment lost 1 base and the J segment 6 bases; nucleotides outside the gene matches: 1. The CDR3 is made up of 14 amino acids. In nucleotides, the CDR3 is TGTGCCAGCAGCTTAGGGACAGGGGTTCAGCCCCAGCATTTT. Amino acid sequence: CASSLGTGVQPQHF.

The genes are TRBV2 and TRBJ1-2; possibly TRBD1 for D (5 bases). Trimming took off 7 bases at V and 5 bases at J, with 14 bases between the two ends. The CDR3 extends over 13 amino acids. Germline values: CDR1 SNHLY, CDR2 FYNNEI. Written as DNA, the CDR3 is TGTGCCAGCATCTGGACAACACCTTATGGCTACACCTTC. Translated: CASIWTTPYGYTF.

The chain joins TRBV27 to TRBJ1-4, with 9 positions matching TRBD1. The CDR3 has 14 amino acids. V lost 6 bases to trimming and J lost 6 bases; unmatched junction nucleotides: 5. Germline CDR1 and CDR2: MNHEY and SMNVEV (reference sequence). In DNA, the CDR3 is TGTGCCAGCAGGAGCGGGACAGGGCATGAAAAACTGTTTTTT. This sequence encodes CASRSGTGHEKLFF.

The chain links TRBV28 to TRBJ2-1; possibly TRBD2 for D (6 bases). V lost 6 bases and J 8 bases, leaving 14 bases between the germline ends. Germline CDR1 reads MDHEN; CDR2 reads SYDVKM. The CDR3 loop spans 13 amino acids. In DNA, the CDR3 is TGTGCCAGCAGCCGAAGCAGGGACTATGAGCAGTTCTTC. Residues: CASSRSRDYEQFF.

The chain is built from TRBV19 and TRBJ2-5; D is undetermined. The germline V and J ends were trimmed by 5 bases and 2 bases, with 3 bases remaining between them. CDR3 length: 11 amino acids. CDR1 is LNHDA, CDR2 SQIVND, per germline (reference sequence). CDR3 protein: CASSAQETQYF. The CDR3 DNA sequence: TGTGCCAGTAGTGCGCAAGAGACCCAGTACTTC.

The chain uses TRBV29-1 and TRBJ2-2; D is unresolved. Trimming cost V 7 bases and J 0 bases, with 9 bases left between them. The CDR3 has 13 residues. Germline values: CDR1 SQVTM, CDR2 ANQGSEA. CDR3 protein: CSALKANTGELFF. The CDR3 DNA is TGCAGCGCCTTAAAGGCGAACACCGGGGAGCTGTTTTTT.

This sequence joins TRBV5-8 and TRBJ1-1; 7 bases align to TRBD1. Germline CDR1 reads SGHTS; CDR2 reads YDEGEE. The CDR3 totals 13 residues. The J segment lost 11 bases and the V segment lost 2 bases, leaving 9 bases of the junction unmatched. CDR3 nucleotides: TGTGCCAGCAGCTTTTACAGGGGTGGACGTGCTTTCTTT. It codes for CASSFYRGGRAFF. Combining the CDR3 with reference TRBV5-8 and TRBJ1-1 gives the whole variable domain EAGVTQSPTHLIKTRGQQATLRCSPISGHTSVYWYQQALGLGLQFLLWYDEGEERNRGNFPPRFSGRQFPNYSSELNVNALELEDSALYLCASSFYRGGRAFFGQGTRLTVV.

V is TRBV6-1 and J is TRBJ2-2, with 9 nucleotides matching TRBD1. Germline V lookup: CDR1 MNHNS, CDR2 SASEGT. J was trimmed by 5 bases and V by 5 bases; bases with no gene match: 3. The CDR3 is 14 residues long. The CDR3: CASSMTGGTGELFF. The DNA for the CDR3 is TGTGCCAGCAGTATGACAGGGGGAACCGGGGAGCTGTTTTTT.

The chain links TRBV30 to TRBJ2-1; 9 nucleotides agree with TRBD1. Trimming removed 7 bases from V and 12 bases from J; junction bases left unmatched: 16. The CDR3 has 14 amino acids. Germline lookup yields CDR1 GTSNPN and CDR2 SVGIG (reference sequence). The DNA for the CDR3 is TGTGCCTTCGACCGGGACAGGGCAGTTGAGGGGCAGTTCTTC. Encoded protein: CAFDRDRAVEGQFF. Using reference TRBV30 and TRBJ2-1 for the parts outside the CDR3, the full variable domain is SQTIHQWPATLVQPVGSPLSLECTVEGTSNPNLYWYRQAAGRGLQLLFYSVGIGQISSEVPQNLSASRPQDRQFILSSKKLLLSDSGFYLCAFDRDRAVEGQFFGPGTRLTVL.

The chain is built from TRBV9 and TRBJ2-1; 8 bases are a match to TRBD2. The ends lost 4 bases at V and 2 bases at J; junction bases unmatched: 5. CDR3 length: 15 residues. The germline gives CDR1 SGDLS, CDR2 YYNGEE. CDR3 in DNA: TGTGCCAGCAGCCGGATAGCGGGGCCCTACAATGAGCAGTTCTTC. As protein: CASSRIAGPYNEQFF. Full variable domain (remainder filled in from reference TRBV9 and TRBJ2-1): DSGVTQTPKHLITATGQRVTLRCSPRSGDLSVYWYQQSLDQGLQFLIQYYNGEERAKGNILERFSAQQFPDLHSELNLSSLELGDSALYFCASSRIAGPYNEQFFGPGTRLTVL.

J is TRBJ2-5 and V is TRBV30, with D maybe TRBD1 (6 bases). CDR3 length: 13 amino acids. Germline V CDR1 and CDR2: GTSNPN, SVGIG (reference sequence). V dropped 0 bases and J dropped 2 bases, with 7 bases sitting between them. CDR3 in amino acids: CAWSVGQQETQYF. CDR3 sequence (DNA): TGTGCCTGGAGTGTAGGACAGCAAGAGACCCAGTACTTC. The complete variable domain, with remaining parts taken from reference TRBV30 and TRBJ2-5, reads SQTIHQWPATLVQPVGSPLSLECTVEGTSNPNLYWYRQAAGRGLQLLFYSVGIGQISSEVPQNLSASRPQDRQFILSSKKLLLSDSGFYLCAWSVGQQETQYFGPGTRLLVL.

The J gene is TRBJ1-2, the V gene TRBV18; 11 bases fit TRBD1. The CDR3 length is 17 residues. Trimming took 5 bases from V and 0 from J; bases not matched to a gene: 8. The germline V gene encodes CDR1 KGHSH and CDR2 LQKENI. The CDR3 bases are TGTGCCAGCTCAGAAGGACAGGGGGCGTTTGCTAACTATGGCTACACCTTC. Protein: CASSEGQGAFANYGYTF.

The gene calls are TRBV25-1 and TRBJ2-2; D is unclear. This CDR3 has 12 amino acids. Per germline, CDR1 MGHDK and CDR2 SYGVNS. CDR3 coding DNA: TGTGCGACCACAGAGAACACCGGGGAGCTGTTTTTT. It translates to CATTENTGELFF.

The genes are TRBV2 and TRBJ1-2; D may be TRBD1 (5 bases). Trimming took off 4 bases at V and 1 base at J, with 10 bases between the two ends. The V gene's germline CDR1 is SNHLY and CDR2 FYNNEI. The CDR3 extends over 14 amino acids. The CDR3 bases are TGTGCCAGCAGTGTATGGGACGTTAACTATGGCTACACCTTC. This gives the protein CASSVWDVNYGYTF.

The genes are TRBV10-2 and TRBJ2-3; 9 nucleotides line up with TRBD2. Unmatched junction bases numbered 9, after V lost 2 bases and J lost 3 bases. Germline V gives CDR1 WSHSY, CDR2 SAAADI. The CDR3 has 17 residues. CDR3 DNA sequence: TGCGCCAGCAGTGAGCCACTCGGGCTAGCGGGGACAGATACGCAGTATTTT. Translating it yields CASSEPLGLAGTDTQYF.

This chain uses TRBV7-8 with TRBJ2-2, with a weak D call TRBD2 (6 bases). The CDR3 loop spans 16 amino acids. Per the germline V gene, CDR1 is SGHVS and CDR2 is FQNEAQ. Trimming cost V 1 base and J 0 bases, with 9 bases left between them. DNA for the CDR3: TGTGCCAGCAGCTTAGAGCGGGCTTCGAACACCGGGGAGCTGTTTTTT. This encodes CASSLERASNTGELFF.

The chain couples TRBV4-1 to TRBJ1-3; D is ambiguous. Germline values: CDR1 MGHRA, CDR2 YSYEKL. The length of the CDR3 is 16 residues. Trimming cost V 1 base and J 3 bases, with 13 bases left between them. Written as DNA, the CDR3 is TGCGCCAGCAGCCAAGTAGGCCGGGAACGTGGAAACACCATATATTTT. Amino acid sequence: CASSQVGRERGNTIYF.

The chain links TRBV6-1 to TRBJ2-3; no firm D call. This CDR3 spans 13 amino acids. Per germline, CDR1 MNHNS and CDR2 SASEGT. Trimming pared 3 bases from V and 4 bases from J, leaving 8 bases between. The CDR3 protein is CASSDPTSDTQYF. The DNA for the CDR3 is TGTGCCAGCAGTGATCCTACTTCAGATACGCAGTATTTT.

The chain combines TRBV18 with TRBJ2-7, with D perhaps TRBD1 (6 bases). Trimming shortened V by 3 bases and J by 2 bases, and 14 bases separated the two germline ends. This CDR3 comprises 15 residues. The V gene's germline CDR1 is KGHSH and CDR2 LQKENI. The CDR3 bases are TGTGCCAGCTCACCCCAATCGGACAGACCCTACGAGCAGTACTTC. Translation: CASSPQSDRPYEQYF.

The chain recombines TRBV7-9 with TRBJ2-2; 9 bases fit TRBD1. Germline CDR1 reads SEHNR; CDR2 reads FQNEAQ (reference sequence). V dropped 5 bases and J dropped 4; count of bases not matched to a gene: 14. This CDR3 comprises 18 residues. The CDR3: CASSGGPRTGDPTGELFF. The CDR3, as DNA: TGTGCCAGCAGCGGCGGTCCCAGGACAGGGGACCCCACCGGGGAGCTGTTTTTT. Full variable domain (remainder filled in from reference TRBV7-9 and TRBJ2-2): DTGVSQNPRHKITKRGQNVTFRCDPISEHNRLYWYRQTLGQGPEFLTYFQNEAQLEKSRLLSDRFSAERPKGSFSTLEIQRTEQGDSAMYLCASSGGPRTGDPTGELFFGEGSRLTVL.

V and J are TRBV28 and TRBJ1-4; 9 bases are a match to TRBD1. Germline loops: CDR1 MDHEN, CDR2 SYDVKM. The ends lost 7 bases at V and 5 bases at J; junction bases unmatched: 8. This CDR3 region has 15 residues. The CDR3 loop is CASTLRGTGNEKLFF. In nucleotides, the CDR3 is TGTGCCAGCACCCTAAGGGGGACAGGGAATGAAAAACTGTTTTTT.